The source of this T cell receptor (beta chain) is a study of shared clonotypes between healthy human individuals. TCRdb's copy holds only in-frame clones and misses some; the assay was immunoSEQ multiplex PCR. The sample holds 1,400,000 or so clones, approximately 98.5% seen once. This CDR3 is 18 amino acids long. Per the germline V gene, CDR1 is MDHEN and CDR2 is SYDVKM. The V segment lost 2 bases and the J segment 2 bases; nucleotides outside the gene matches: 8. The study's findings and limits: Researchers found naive subsets generally carried larger estimated richness than memory subsets. Clonotypes shared by all four donors outscored non-shared clonotypes in generation probability.

Worth noting for this clone: The antigen is undetermined.

This chain connects TRBV28 to TRBJ2-7; 14 nucleotides align to TRBD2. Source material: naive CD4+ T cells sorted from blood. Subset described: CD45RA+ positively selected. The sequence was obtained from a man aged 30 to 45 in good health. This chain's CDR3 is CASSLGGTSGSPPYEQYF. CDR3 in DNA: TGTGCCAGCAGTTTAGGTGGGACTAGCGGGAGTCCTCCCTACGAGCAGTACTTC.